This T cell receptor beta chain was captured in a study of cytomegalovirus exposure and HLA in healthy donors. General study findings and limits: Rare sequences made up most TCRs, while some public TCRs were found in many donors.

Notes on this clone: Its antigen is currently unknown.

In the PCR, 60 Vbeta and 13 Jbeta primers were used. The repertoire was sequenced with immunoSEQ multiplex PCR; TCRdb's copy has only in-frame clones and lacks some. The sample includes under 150,000 clones, about 82% of them seen just once. V was trimmed by 6 bases and J by 8 bases, leaving 20 bases between them. The CDR3 sequence is 15 residues long. Germline V CDR1 and CDR2: MDHEN, SYDVKM. The receptor was isolated from a male donor in good health and CMV-seronegative. This sequence joins TRBV28 and TRBJ2-1, with D possibly matching TRBD2 (5 bases). Material for sequencing was PBMCs. CDR3 residues: CASRIIGGDGDEQFF. CDR3 nucleotides: TGTGCCAGCAGAATCATAGGAGGAGATGGGGATGAGCAGTTCTTC.